The 21 T cell receptor beta chains presented below share a single source sample, sequenced in a study of early T cells in non-severe SARS-CoV-2 infection. Using its own MiXCR run on the 5' RACE reads, TCRdb lists one record per CDR3 protein. The sample lists 25,000 to 30,000 distinct CDR3 sequences, less than 6.5% occurring once. Sequenced material: whole blood. All receptors come from an adult who was a healthcare worker with PCR-confirmed SARS-CoV-2 infection or an uninfected control (not recorded which).

The sample holds many counts of this clonotype. The rearrangement uses TRBV5-1 and TRBJ2-6; D unresolved. This CDR3 has 15 amino acids. Germline V lookup: CDR1 SGHRS, CDR2 YFSETQ. Trimming took off 2 bases at V and 4 bases at J, with 10 bases between the two ends. The chain's CDR3 is CASSFGPGGANVLTF. CDR3 DNA sequence: TGCGCCAGCAGCTTCGGCCCAGGAGGGGCCAACGTCCTGACTTTC.

In this sample, this clonotype turned up many times. The rearrangement uses TRBV11-3 and TRBJ2-7, with D unclear. The germline V gene has CDR1 SGHNT and CDR2 YENEEA. The length of the CDR3 is 12 residues. Trimming left V 0 bases short and J 6 bases short, with 6 bases between. CDR3 DNA: TGTGCCAGCAGCTTAGATAGCAGCGAGCAGTACTTC. Translation gives CASSLDSSEQYF.

The rearrangement links TRBV11-2 to TRBJ2-1; TRBD2 matches 8 bases. The CDR3 contains 15 residues. CDR1 and CDR2 (germline): SGHAT, FQNNGV. V dropped 3 bases and J dropped 6; count of bases not matched to a gene: 7. The CDR3 nucleotides read TGTGCCAGCAGCTTGGAGGGACTAGTCTCCAATGAGCAGTTCTTC. The encoded protein is CASSLEGLVSNEQFF.

V is TRBV7-6 and J is TRBJ2-2; 7 positions agree with TRBD2. The J segment lost 2 bases and the V segment lost 6 bases, leaving 9 bases of the junction unmatched. From germline, CDR1 is SGHVS and CDR2 FNYEAQ. The CDR3 length is 16 residues. This chain's CDR3 is CASRRERGVNTGELFF. In DNA, the CDR3 is TGTGCCAGCAGGAGAGAGCGGGGCGTCAACACCGGGGAGCTGTTTTTT.

Sample share makes this clonotype medium-sized (0.01 to 0.1%). CDR3 sequence reads: CASQRSDTEAFF. Written as DNA, the CDR3 is TGTGCCAGCCAGAGGTCGGACACTGAAGCTTTCTTT. This rearrangement joins TRBV6-5 to TRBJ1-1, with no clear D. The V and J ends lost 8 bases and 3 bases respectively, with 10 bases between them. Germline CDR1 and CDR2: MNHEY and SVGAGI. The CDR3 consists of 12 residues.

This clonotype has just a few counts. The gene calls are TRBV5-1 and TRBJ2-7; TRBD1 matches 9 bases. J was trimmed by 3 bases and V by 1 base; bases with no gene match: 11. Germline-derived CDR1 and CDR2 are SGHRS and YFSETQ. The CDR3 consists of 17 residues. CDR3 region: CASSLYKTGGENYEQYF. The CDR3 DNA reads TGCGCCAGCAGCTTGTACAAAACAGGGGGCGAAAACTACGAGCAGTACTTC.

This clonotype appeared a few times. V and J are TRBV28 and TRBJ2-7, with 7 bases matching TRBD1. J was trimmed by 4 bases and V by 4 bases; bases with no gene match: 10. Germline loops: CDR1 MDHEN, CDR2 SYDVKM. The CDR3 contains 15 residues. Here the CDR3 DNA reads TGTGCCAGCAGTTCCACAGGGGTCGCATATTACGAGCAGTACTTC. The encoded protein is CASSSTGVAYYEQYF.

The J gene is TRBJ2-1, the V gene TRBV12-3 or TRBV12-4; the D gene is possibly TRBD2 (5 bases). V lost 8 bases and J lost 2, with 16 bases in between. The CDR3 contains 15 residues. CDR3 loop: CASGQRHVPYNEQFF. CDR3 bases: TGTGCCAGCGGTCAGCGGCACGTCCCCTACAATGAGCAGTTCTTC.

This clonotype was detected many times. V and J are TRBV12-3 or TRBV12-4 and TRBJ1-2; D is undetermined. CDR3 length: 15 amino acids. V was clipped by 5 bases and J by 3 bases, with 16 bases between them. The DNA of the CDR3 is TGTGCCAGCAGTACCTCGCCGGCCGGGCACTATGGCTACACCTTC. This sequence encodes CASSTSPAGHYGYTF.

This rearrangement joins TRBV28 to TRBJ2-1, with 7 bases identical to TRBD1. V dropped 4 bases and J dropped 0; count of bases not matched to a gene: 9. CDR1 MDHEN and CDR2 SYDVKM come from the germline V gene. The CDR3 sequence is 17 residues long. CDR3: CASSSSETGSSYNEQFF. The CDR3 DNA reads as TGTGCCAGCAGTTCCTCAGAGACAGGGAGCTCCTACAATGAGCAGTTCTTC.

This clonotype was picked up many times. This sequence joins TRBV30 and TRBJ2-5; D is ambiguous. This CDR3 spans 13 amino acids. V lost 0 bases and J 2 bases, leaving 7 bases between the germline ends. Germline V gene sequence: CDR1 GTSNPN, CDR2 SVGIG (reference sequence). In DNA, the CDR3 is TGTGCCTGGAGTGTTGTACCACAAGAGACCCAGTACTTC. Translation gives CAWSVVPQETQYF. The full variable domain, its missing parts supplied by reference TRBV30 and TRBJ2-5, is SQTIHQWPATLVQPVGSPLSLECTVEGTSNPNLYWYRQAAGRGLQLLFYSVGIGQISSEVPQNLSASRPQDRQFILSSKKLLLSDSGFYLCAWSVVPQETQYFGPGTRLLVL.

Sample share makes this clonotype medium-sized. The CDR3 reads CASSFPVGAPNTGELFF. CDR3 coding DNA: TGTGCCAGCAGCTTCCCGGTGGGGGCTCCGAACACCGGGGAGCTGTTTTTT. This chain links TRBV7-9 with TRBJ2-2, with TRBD1 as a possible D gene (6 bases). Between the trimmed V and J ends, which lost 3 bases and 0 bases, there was a span of 14 bases. This CDR3 region has 17 residues. Germline V gene sequence: CDR1 SEHNR, CDR2 FQNEAQ (reference sequence).

This clonotype appeared a few times. The genes are TRBV4-1 and TRBJ2-1; TRBD1 agrees at 10 bases. The germline V gene has CDR1 MGHRA and CDR2 YSYEKL. Germline trimming cut 4 bases from V and 4 bases from J; bases unmatched to any gene: 4. CDR3 length equals 15 residues. CDR3 nucleotides: TGCGCCAGCAGCCCCGGACAGGGGGGTTACAATGAGCAGTTCTTC. Protein product: CASSPGQGGYNEQFF.

There are many counts of this clonotype. The chain employs TRBV20-1 and TRBJ2-7, with 10 bases that match TRBD1. CDR1 is DFQATT and CDR2 is SNEGSKA in the germline V gene (reference sequence). The CDR3 is 14 residues long. The J segment lost 5 bases and the V segment lost 4 bases, leaving 8 bases of the junction unmatched. CDR3 in amino acids: CSAIEGQGTHEQYF. In DNA, the CDR3 is TGCAGTGCTATTGAGGGACAGGGGACCCACGAGCAGTACTTC.

This clonotype was detected only a few times. The chain uses TRBV30 and TRBJ1-1; D is unresolved. V shed 7 bases and J shed 0 bases, with 9 bases lying between them. CDR1 and CDR2 from the germline V gene are GTSNPN and SVGIG (reference sequence). The CDR3 loop spans 12 amino acids. The DNA of the CDR3 is TGTGCCTCGACCATCATGAACACTGAAGCTTTCTTT. Translated: CASTIMNTEAFF.

In its sample, this clonotype was seen a few times. The chain is built from TRBV6-2 or TRBV6-3 and TRBJ2-3, with 11 bases matching TRBD2. Germline CDR1 is MNHEY and CDR2 is SVGEGT. Trimming cost V 4 bases and J 0 bases; bases outside gene matches: 21. The CDR3 contains 22 residues. CDR3 sequence: CASSFPTVRRERTSGSTDTQYF. The CDR3 DNA reads as TGTGCCAGCAGTTTTCCGACTGTACGACGAGAAAGGACTAGCGGGAGCACAGATACGCAGTATTTT.

The chain links TRBV13 to TRBJ2-4; 10 nucleotides match TRBD2. This CDR3 region has 21 residues. Trimming cost V 2 bases and J 0 bases; bases outside gene matches: 16. Germline V gene lookup returns CDR1 PRHDT and CDR2 FYEKMQ (reference sequence). CDR3 bases: TGTGCCAGCAGCTTAACTCCAAGTCTAGCGGGAGATCTCTTAGCCAAAAACATTCAGTACTTC. It is translated as CASSLTPSLAGDLLAKNIQYF.

V usage is TRBV12-3 or TRBV12-4 and J usage is TRBJ2-2, with 8 bases lining up with TRBD1. The CDR3 consists of 16 residues. Germline trimming cut 4 bases from V and 0 bases from J; bases unmatched to any gene: 4. CDR3: CASSWTGTSNTGELFF. The CDR3 nucleotides are TGTGCCAGCAGTTGGACAGGGACCTCGAACACCGGGGAGCTGTTTTTT.

This clonotype was counted at least ten times. The V call is TRBV6-5, the J call TRBJ1-2; D is ambiguous. This CDR3 is 13 amino acids long. V shed 6 bases and J shed 4 bases, with 12 bases lying between them. Germline V gives CDR1 MNHEY, CDR2 SVGAGI. CDR3 region: CASSLDGFYGYTF. The CDR3 DNA reads TGTGCCAGCAGCCTGGACGGCTTCTATGGCTACACCTTC.

This clonotype was counted ten times or more. The rearrangement joins TRBV19 to TRBJ2-1; weak D call: TRBD2 (5 bases). The germline V and J ends were trimmed by 9 bases and 8 bases, with 8 bases remaining between them. Germline lookup yields CDR1 LNHDA and CDR2 SQIVND (reference sequence). This CDR3 is 10 amino acids long. This CDR3 is CASKGDEQFF. Here the CDR3 DNA reads TGTGCCAGCAAGGGAGATGAGCAGTTCTTC. The full variable domain, in which reference TRBV19 and TRBJ2-1 provide the parts outside the CDR3, is DGGITQSPKYLFRKEGQNVTLSCEQNLNHDAMYWYRQDPGQGLRLIYYSQIVNDFQKGDIAEGYSVSREKKESFPLTVTSAQKNPTAFYLCASKGDEQFFGPGTRLTVL.

This clonotype is judged medium-sized. The CDR3 sequence is CSVERGLNTEAFF. The CDR3 DNA follows: TGCAGCGTTGAGCGGGGGCTGAACACTGAAGCTTTCTTT. The rearrangement links TRBV29-1 to TRBJ1-1, with a weak D call TRBD1 (6 bases). The CDR3 covers 13 residues. Germline V gene lookup returns CDR1 SQVTM and CDR2 ANQGSEA. Trimming stripped 3 bases from V and 0 bases from J, with 8 bases between.